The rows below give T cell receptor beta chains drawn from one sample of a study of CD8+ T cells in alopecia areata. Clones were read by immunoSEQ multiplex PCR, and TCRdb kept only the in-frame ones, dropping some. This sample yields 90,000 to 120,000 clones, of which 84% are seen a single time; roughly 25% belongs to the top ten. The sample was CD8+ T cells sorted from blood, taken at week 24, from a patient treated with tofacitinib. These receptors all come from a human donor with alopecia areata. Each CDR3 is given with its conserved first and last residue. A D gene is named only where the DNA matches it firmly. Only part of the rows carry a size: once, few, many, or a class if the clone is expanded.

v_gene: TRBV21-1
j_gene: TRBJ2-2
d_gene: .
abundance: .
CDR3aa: CASSKARGQYTGELFF
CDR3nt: TGTGCCAGCAGCAAGGCCAGGGGGCAGTACACCGGGGAGCTGTTTTTT

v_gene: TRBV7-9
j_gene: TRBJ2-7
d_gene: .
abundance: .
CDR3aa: CASSADNFGPEQYF
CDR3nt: TGTGCCAGCAGCGCCGACAACTTCGGGCCCGAGCAGTACTTC

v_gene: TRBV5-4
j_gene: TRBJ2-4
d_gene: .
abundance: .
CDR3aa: CASSLEGEGFQYF
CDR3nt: TGTGCCAGCAGCTTGGAGGGTGAAGGATTTCAGTACTTC

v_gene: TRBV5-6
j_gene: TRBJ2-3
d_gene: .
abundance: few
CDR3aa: CASSFSSTDTQYF
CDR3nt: TGTGCCAGCAGCTTTTCTAGCACAGATACGCAGTATTTT

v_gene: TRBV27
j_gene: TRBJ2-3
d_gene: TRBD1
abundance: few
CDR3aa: CASSLTGGGDTQYF
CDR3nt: TGTGCCAGCAGTTTGACAGGGGGAGGAGATACGCAGTATTTT

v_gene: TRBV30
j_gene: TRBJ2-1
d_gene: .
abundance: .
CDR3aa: CAWSVWAANEQFF
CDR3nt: TGTGCCTGGAGTGTATGGGCGGCGAATGAGCAGTTCTTC

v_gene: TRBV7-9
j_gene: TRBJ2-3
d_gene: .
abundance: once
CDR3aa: CASSSNLPGDTQYF
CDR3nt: TGTGCCAGCAGCTCTAATCTCCCGGGGGATACGCAGTATTTT

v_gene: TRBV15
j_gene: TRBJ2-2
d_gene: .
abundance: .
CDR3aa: CATSRASVTGELFF
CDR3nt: TGTGCCACCAGCAGAGCTTCAGTAACCGGGGAGCTGTTTTTT

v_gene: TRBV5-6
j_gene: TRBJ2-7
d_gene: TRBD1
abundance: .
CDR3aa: CASSPRQGARYEQYF
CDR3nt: TGTGCCAGCAGCCCGAGACAGGGGGCGAGGTACGAGCAGTACTTC

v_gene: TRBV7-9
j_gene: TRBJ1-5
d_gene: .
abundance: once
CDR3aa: CASSLGGTNQPQHF
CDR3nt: TGTGCCAGCAGCTTAGGTGGGACCAATCAGCCCCAGCATTTT

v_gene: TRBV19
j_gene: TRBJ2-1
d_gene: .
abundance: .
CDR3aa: CASSPGDSSYNEQFF
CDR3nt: TGTGCCAGTAGCCCGGGGGACAGTTCCTACAATGAGCAGTTCTTC

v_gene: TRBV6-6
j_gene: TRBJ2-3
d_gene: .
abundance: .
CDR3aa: CASSYSGTDTQYF
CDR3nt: TGTGCCAGCAGTTACTCCGGCACAGATACGCAGTATTTT

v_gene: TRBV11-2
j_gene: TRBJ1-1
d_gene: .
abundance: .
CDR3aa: CASSLDRGSEAFF
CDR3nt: TGTGCCAGCAGCTTAGATCGGGGAAGTGAAGCTTTCTTT

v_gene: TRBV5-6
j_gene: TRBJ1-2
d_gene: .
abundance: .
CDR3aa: CASSSAGTPNYGYTF
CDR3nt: TGTGCCAGCAGCTCCGCCGGGACACCGAACTATGGCTACACCTTC

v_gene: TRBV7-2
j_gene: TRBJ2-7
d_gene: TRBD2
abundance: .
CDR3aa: CASSLEDSSGGPRSGEQYF
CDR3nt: TGTGCCAGCAGCTTAGAGGATTCTAGCGGGGGGCCTCGGAGTGGCGAGCAGTACTTC

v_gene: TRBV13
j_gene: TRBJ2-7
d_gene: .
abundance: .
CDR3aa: CASSLLSGTLHEQYF
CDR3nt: TGTGCCAGCAGCTTACTGTCTGGGACGCTACACGAGCAGTACTTC

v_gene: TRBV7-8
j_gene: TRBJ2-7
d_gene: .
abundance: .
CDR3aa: CASSGDNTGKPYEQYF
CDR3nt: TGTGCCAGCAGCGGGGATAATACAGGGAAGCCCTACGAGCAGTACTTC

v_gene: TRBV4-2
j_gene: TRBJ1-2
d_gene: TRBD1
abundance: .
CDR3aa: CASTKLGDRAYGYTF
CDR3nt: TGTGCCAGCACCAAATTGGGGGACAGGGCCTATGGCTACACCTTC

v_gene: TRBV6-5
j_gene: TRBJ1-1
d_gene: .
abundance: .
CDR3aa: CASSFETMGTEAFF
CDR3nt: TGTGCCAGCAGTTTTGAGACAATGGGCACTGAAGCTTTCTTT

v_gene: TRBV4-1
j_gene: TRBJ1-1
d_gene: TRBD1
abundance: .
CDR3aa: CASSQEQGPTEAFF
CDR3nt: TGCGCCAGCAGCCAAGAACAGGGGCCCACTGAAGCTTTCTTT

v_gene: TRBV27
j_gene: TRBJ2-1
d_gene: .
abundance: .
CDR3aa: CASSLLASSYNEQFF
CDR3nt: TGTGCCAGCAGTTTATTGGCTAGCTCCTACAATGAGCAGTTCTTC

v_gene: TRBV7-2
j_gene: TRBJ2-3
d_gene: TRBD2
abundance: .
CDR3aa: CASQASGGSDTQYF
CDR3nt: TGTGCCAGCCAAGCTAGCGGGGGATCAGATACGCAGTATTTT

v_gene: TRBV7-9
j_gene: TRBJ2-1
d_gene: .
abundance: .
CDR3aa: CASSLGGLRRGYHEQFF
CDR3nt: TGTGCCAGCAGCTTAGGCGGCCTACGACGGGGGTATCATGAGCAGTTCTTC

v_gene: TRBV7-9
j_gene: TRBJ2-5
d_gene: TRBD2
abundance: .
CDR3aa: CASSSSQRGAPRETQYF
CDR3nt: TGTGCCAGCAGCTCTTCGCAGCGGGGGGCCCCAAGGGAGACCCAGTACTTC

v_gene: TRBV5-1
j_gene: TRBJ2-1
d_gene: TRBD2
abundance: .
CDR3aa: CASSFLTSGGYNEQFF
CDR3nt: TGCGCCAGCAGCTTCTTGACTAGCGGGGGGTACAATGAGCAGTTCTTC

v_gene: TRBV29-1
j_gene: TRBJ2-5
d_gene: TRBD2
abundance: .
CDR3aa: CSVDGLAGGYQETQYF
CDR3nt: TGCAGCGTTGACGGGCTAGCGGGGGGTTACCAAGAGACCCAGTACTTC

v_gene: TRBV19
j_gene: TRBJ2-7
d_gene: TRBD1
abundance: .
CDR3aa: CASSPAGGSAYEQYF
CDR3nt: TGTGCCAGTAGTCCCGCAGGGGGCTCGGCCTACGAGCAGTACTTC

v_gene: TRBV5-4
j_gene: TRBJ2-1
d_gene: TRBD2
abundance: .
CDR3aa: CASRGRGAYNEQFF
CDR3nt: TGTGCCAGCAGAGGGCGGGGGGCTTACAATGAGCAGTTCTTC

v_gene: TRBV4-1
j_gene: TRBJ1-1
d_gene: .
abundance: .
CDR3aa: CASSQELQLNTEAFF
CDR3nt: TGCGCCAGCAGCCAAGAACTACAGTTGAACACTGAAGCTTTCTTT

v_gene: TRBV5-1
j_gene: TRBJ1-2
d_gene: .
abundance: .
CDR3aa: CASSFTTGHGYTF
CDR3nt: TGCGCCAGCAGCTTTACTACAGGGCATGGCTACACCTTC

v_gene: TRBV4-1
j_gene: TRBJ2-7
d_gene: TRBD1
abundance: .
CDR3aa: CASSQVTGNHEQYF
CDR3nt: TGCGCCAGCAGCCAGGTGACAGGGAACCACGAGCAGTACTTC

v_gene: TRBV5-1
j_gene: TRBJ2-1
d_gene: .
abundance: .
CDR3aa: CASSLASYEQFF
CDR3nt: TGCGCCAGCAGCTTGGCCAGCTATGAGCAGTTCTTC

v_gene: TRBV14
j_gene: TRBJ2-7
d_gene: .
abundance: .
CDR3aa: CASSPAHYEQYF
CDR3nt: TGTGCCAGCAGCCCGGCCCACTACGAGCAGTACTTC

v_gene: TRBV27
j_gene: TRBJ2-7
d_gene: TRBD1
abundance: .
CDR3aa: CASSLSGTVYEQYF
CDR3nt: TGTGCCAGCAGTTTATCAGGGACAGTCTACGAGCAGTACTTC

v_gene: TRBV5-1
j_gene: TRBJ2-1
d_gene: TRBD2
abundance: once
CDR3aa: CASSSGLADYNEQFF
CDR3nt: TGCGCCAGCAGCTCCGGACTAGCGGATTACAATGAGCAGTTCTTC

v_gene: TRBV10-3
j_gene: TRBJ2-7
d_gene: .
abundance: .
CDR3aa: CAISEFSGDEQYF
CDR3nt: TGTGCCATCAGTGAGTTTAGCGGAGACGAGCAGTACTTC

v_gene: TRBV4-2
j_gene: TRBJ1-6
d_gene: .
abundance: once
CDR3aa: CASSPSHSTLNSPDSPLHF
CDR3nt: TGTGCCAGCAGCCCGTCCCACAGTACCCTAAACTCCCCTGATTCACCCCTCCACTTT

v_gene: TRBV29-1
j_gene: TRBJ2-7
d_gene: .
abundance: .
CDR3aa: CSVEGEAYEQYF
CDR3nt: TGCAGCGTTGAAGGGGAAGCCTACGAGCAGTACTTC

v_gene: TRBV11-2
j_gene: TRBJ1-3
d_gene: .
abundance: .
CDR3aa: CASSLGVLGTGNTIYF
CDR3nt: TGTGCCAGCAGCTTAGGGGTGCTGGGAACTGGAAACACCATATATTTT

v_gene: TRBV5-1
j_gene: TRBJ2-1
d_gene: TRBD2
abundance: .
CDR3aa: CASSLIGGEQFF
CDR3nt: TGCGCCAGCAGCTTGATCGGGGGGGAGCAGTTCTTC

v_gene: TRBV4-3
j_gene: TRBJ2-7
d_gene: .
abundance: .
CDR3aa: CASSQVVDPNSLYEQYF
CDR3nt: TGCGCCAGCAGCCAAGTGGTGGACCCGAATAGCTTGTACGAGCAGTACTTC

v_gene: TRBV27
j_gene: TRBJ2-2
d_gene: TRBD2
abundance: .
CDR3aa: CASRRTSGESGELFF
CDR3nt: TGTGCCAGCCGACGGACTAGCGGGGAATCCGGGGAGCTGTTTTTT

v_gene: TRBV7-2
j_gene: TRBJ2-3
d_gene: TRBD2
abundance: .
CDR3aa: CASSSPRGGQHSTDTQYF
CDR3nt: TGTGCCAGCAGCTCCCCCCGGGGAGGGCAACATAGCACAGATACGCAGTATTTT

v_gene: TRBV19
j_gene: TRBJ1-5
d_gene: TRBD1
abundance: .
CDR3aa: CASTGTGGPNQPQHF
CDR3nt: TGTGCCAGTACCGGGACAGGAGGCCCAAATCAGCCCCAGCATTTT

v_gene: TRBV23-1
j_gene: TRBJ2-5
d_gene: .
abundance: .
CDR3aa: CASSQSPYSGETQYF
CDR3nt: TGCGCCAGCAGTCAATCACCTTACTCCGGGGAGACCCAGTACTTC

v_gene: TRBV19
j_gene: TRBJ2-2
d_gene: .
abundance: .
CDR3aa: CASSFRVAGELFF
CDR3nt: TGTGCCAGTAGTTTCAGGGTTGCCGGGGAGCTGTTTTTT

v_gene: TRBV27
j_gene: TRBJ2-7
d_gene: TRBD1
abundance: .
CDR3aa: CASSPLRGTGDEQYF
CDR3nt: TGTGCCAGCAGTCCCCTCCGCGGGACAGGGGACGAGCAGTACTTC

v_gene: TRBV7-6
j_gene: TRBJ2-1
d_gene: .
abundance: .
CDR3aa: CASSLTLSGKAEQFF
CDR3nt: TGTGCCAGCAGCTTAACCCTATCGGGCAAAGCTGAGCAGTTCTTC

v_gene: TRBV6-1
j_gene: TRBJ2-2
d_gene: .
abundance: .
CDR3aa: CASSDVGGIETGELFF
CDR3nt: TGTGCCAGCAGTGACGTGGGGGGAATAGAGACCGGGGAGCTGTTTTTT

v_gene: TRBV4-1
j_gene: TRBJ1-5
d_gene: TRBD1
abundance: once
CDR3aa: CASRPTDRQDQPQHF
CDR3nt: TGCGCCAGCAGGCCAACGGACAGGCAAGATCAGCCCCAGCATTTT

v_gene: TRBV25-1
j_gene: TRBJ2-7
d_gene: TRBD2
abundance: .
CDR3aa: CASSDPVEAGGRYEQYF
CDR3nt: TGTGCCAGCAGTGACCCCGTCGAAGCGGGGGGCCGGTACGAGCAGTACTTC

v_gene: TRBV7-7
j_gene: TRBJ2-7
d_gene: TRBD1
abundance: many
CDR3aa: CASSFGQGDSYEQYF
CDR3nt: TGTGCTAGCAGCTTCGGACAGGGGGACTCCTACGAGCAGTACTTC

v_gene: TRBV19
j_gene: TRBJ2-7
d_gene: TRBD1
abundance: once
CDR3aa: CASSSGTGSYEQYF
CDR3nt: TGTGCCAGTAGCTCCGGGACAGGGTCCTACGAGCAGTACTTC